A single sample gave rise to the 2 T cell receptor beta chains below, sequenced in a study of cytomegalovirus exposure and HLA in healthy donors. 13 Jbeta primers and 60 Vbeta primers were used for the PCR. The repertoire was sequenced with immunoSEQ multiplex PCR; TCRdb's copy has only in-frame clones and lacks some. There are tens of thousands of clones in the sample; 55% to 75% occur only once, and around 15% lies in the top ten. The sequenced sample consisted of PBMCs. These receptors came from a woman aged 45 to 65 in good health and CMV-seropositive.

This clone has more than one count but fewer than ten. The chain recombines TRBV28 with TRBJ2-1, with TRBD2 as a possible D gene (6 bases). V was pared by 1 base and J by 2 bases, with 12 bases between. The CDR3 covers 16 residues. The germline gives CDR1 MDHEN, CDR2 SYDVKM. Here the CDR3 reads CASSLLSRLAYNEQFF. As DNA, the CDR3 is TGTGCCAGCAGTTTATTAAGCAGACTAGCCTACAATGAGCAGTTCTTC. Combining the CDR3 with reference TRBV28 and TRBJ2-1 gives the whole variable domain DVKVTQSSRYLVKRTGEKVFLECVQDMDHENMFWYRQDPGLGLRLIYFSYDVKMKEKGDIPEGYSVSREKKERFSLILESASTNQTSMYLCASSLLSRLAYNEQFFGPGTRLTVL.

The chain employs TRBV6-1 and TRBJ1-5; 7 nucleotides match TRBD1. This CDR3 contains 14 residues. CDR1 and CDR2 from the germline V gene are MNHNS and SASEGT. V lost 1 base and J lost 5; bases outside the gene matches: 2. The CDR3: CASSEGGGYQPQHF. Here the CDR3 DNA reads TGTGCCAGCAGTGAAGGAGGGGGCTATCAGCCCCAGCATTTT.